The 13 T cell receptor beta chains below were found in one sample sequenced in a study of blood T cell repertoires in COVID-19. The assay was immunoSEQ multiplex PCR, and TCRdb's table has in-frame clones only and misses some. The repertoire holds about 74,000 clones, with 75% as singletons. What was sequenced was peripheral blood. These TCRs come from a man in his sixties or seventies with acute or convalescent COVID-19.

The V gene is TRBV29-1, the J gene TRBJ2-1; D call uncertain. Trimming pared 3 bases from V and 3 bases from J, leaving 6 bases between. This CDR3 spans 12 amino acids. Germline-derived CDR1 and CDR2 are SQVTM and ANQGSEA. CDR3 DNA: TGCAGCGTTGACCACAGCTACAATGAGCAGTTCTTC. It yields the protein CSVDHSYNEQFF.

V usage is TRBV3-1 (or the pseudogene TRBV3-2) and J usage is TRBJ1-5; no definite D call. V lost 0 bases, J lost 2 bases, and 11 bases lay in between. CDR3 length equals 16 residues. CDR1 is LGHDT and CDR2 is YNNKEL in the germline V gene (reference sequence). The CDR3 DNA reads TGTGCCAGCAGCCAAGAATACGGGAGAGGCAATCAGCCCCAGCATTTT. It is translated as CASSQEYGRGNQPQHF.

The J gene is TRBJ2-5, the V gene TRBV6-5; TRBD1 might be the D (5 bases). V lost 0 bases and J lost 5, with 10 bases in between. The V gene's germline CDR1 is MNHEY and CDR2 SVGAGI. The CDR3 contains 14 residues. The CDR3 coding sequence is TGTGCCAGCAGTTACTCTGGTCCAGGGGAGACCCAGTACTTC. This codes for CASSYSGPGETQYF.

The CDR3 loop is CASSGGTGHSYEQYF. CDR3 in DNA: TGTGCCAGCAGCGGGGGAACAGGGCACTCCTACGAGCAGTACTTC. The chain recombines TRBV9 with TRBJ2-7, with D possibly being TRBD1 (6 bases). This CDR3 is built from 15 residues. The V end was cut by 3 bases, the J end by 0 bases, with 13 bases between. CDR1 SGDLS and CDR2 YYNGEE come from the germline V gene.

This chain joins TRBV7-9 and TRBJ2-1, with D possibly matching TRBD2 (5 bases). From germline, CDR1 is SEHNR and CDR2 FQNEAQ (reference sequence). The CDR3 contains 15 residues. Trimming took off 5 bases at V and 5 bases at J, with 16 bases between the two ends. DNA of the CDR3: TGTGCCAGCAGCGACCGCGGGTTCGGAGACAATGAGCAGTTCTTC. Its translation: CASSDRGFGDNEQFF.

The V call is TRBV27, the J call TRBJ2-5, with D possibly matching TRBD2 (5 bases). The germline gives CDR1 MNHEY, CDR2 SMNVEV (reference sequence). Deletions cut 0 bases from V and 7 bases from J, with 9 bases between. The CDR3 runs to 13 residues. The CDR3 sequence: CASSLSRVATQYF. CDR3 DNA: TGTGCCAGCAGTTTATCGAGGGTGGCGACCCAGTACTTC.

V gene TRBV5-4 combines with J gene TRBJ2-1, with 7 positions matching TRBD1. CDR3 length: 16 residues. Germline values: CDR1 SGHNT, CDR2 YYREEE (reference sequence). V lost 5 bases, J lost 7 bases, and 15 bases stayed unmatched. CDR3 in amino acids: CASSTGVPTGVNEQFF. As DNA, the CDR3 is TGTGCCAGCAGTACTGGGGTTCCTACAGGGGTGAATGAGCAGTTCTTC.

V gene TRBV11-2 combines with J gene TRBJ2-5, with 9 bases that match TRBD2. The CDR3 runs to 15 residues. CDR1 and CDR2 (germline): SGHAT, FQNNGV. J gave up 4 bases and V 5 bases, and 8 bases lay outside the gene matches. For the CDR3, the DNA is TGTGCCAGCAGCCCTCGCAATAGCGGGGGAGAGACCCAGTACTTC. This gives the protein CASSPRNSGGETQYF.

The rearrangement uses TRBV7-9 and TRBJ1-1; a weak D match, TRBD1 (6 bases). The germline V and J ends were trimmed by 5 bases and 8 bases, with 18 bases remaining between them. The germline V gene encodes CDR1 SEHNR and CDR2 FQNEAQ (reference sequence). This CDR3 is built from 14 residues. The CDR3 nucleotides read TGTGCCAGCAGCGCCCAAGGACAGATAACAGAAGCTTTCTTT. Translating it yields CASSAQGQITEAFF.

The V gene is TRBV2, the J gene TRBJ2-3, with TRBD2 identical over 8 bases. The V and J ends lost 2 bases and 4 bases, in that order; junction bases with no gene match: 2. Germline CDR1 reads SNHLY; CDR2 reads FYNNEI. The length of the CDR3 is 14 residues. CDR3 sequence (DNA): TGTGCCAGCAGTGAAAGCGGGAGCGCAGATACGCAGTATTTT. Residues: CASSESGSADTQYF.

The J gene is TRBJ2-1, the V gene TRBV19; 10 nucleotides align to TRBD2. Trimming removed 3 bases from V and 0 bases from J; junction bases left unmatched: 2. Per the germline V gene, CDR1 is LNHDA and CDR2 is SQIVND (reference sequence). The CDR3 totals 16 residues. In nucleotides, the CDR3 is TGTGCCAGTAGTATGCTAGCGGGAGACTCCTACAATGAGCAGTTCTTC. It specifies CASSMLAGDSYNEQFF.

The V gene is TRBV3-1 (or the pseudogene TRBV3-2), the J gene TRBJ1-1; D possibly corresponds to TRBD1 (6 bases). The germline CDR1 and CDR2 sequences are LGHDT and YNNKEL (reference sequence). The CDR3 has 12 amino acids. Trimming shortened V by 1 base and J by 14 bases, and 14 bases separated the two germline ends. The CDR3, as DNA: TGTGCCAGCAGCCAAGGCGAGAGGCAGGGGTTCTTT. It encodes CASSQGERQGFF.

This chain joins TRBV7-2 and TRBJ1-2; D is perhaps TRBD1 (6 bases). Germline V gene data show CDR1 as SGHTA and CDR2 as FQGNSA. CDR3 length: 17 residues. V was pared by 1 base and J by 10 bases, with 25 bases between. The DNA of the CDR3 is TGTGCCAGCAGCTTAGAGGTCGACAGGCCCTCGGGTGTCGACTACACCTTC. This sequence encodes CASSLEVDRPSGVDYTF.